This TCR beta chain is drawn from a study of blood T cell repertoires in COVID-19. Across the whole study: The samples span acute and convalescent COVID-19 from the United States, Italy and Spain. PBMCs, B-cell-depleted T cells, or T cells were the source of the cDNA or gDNA that made up the material.

Under the authors' procedure: Amplification from reference gene primers served as the basis for estimated nucleated cell counts. This table comes from immunoSEQ multiplex PCR, and its TCRdb copy is limited to in-frame clones, with some not included. That table supplies the V and J calls and clone size; D and trimming were determined from the DNA. Counted here are 100,000 to 150,000 clones, 84% occurring once; the ten biggest clones make up under 15%. The CDR3 has 15 residues. Germline CDR1 SGHVS, CDR2 FNYEAQ. The germline V and J ends were trimmed by 3 bases and 6 bases, with 15 bases remaining between them.

The clonotype comes from a woman aged 25 to 39 who had recovered from COVID-19. The sequenced sample was peripheral blood. This rearrangement joins TRBV7-6 to TRBJ2-1; the D gene is possibly TRBD2 (5 bases). CDR3 sequence (DNA): TGTGCCAGCAGCTTGCCCGGGAAGGATGGCAATGAGCAGTTCTTC. It translates to CASSLPGKDGNEQFF.